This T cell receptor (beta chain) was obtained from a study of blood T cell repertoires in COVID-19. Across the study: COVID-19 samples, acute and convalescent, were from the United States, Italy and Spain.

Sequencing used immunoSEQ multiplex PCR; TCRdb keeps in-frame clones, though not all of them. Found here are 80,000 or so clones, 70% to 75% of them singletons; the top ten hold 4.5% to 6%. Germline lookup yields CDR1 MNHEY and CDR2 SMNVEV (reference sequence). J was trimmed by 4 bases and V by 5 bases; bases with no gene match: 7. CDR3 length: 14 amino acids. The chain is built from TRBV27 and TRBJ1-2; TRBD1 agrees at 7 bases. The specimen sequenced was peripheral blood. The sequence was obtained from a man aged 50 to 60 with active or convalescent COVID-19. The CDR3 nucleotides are TGTGCCAGCAGTCGAACCCGGGACAGCTATGGCTACACCTTC. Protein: CASSRTRDSYGYTF.